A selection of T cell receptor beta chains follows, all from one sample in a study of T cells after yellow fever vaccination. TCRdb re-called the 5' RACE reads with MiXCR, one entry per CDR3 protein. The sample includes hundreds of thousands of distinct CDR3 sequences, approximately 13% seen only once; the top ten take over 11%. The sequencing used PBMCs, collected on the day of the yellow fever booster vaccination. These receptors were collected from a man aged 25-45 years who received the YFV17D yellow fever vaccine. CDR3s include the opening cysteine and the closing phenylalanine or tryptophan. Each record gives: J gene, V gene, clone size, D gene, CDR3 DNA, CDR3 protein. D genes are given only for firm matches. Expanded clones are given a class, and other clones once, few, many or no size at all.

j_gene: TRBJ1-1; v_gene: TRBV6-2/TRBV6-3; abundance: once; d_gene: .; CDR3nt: TGTGCCAGCAGTTACTCTCTGGGCGGCGGCACTGAAGCTTTCTTT; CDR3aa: CASSYSLGGGTEAFF
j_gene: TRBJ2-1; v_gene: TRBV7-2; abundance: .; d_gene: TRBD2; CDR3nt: TGTGCCAGCACCTTATCGGGAGGCGGTTACAATGAGCAGTTCTTC; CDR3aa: CASTLSGGGYNEQFF
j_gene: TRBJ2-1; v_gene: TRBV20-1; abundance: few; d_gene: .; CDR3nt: TGCAGTGCTAGAAAGGGAGCGGAACCCGAGCAGTTCTTC; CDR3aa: CSARKGAEPEQFF
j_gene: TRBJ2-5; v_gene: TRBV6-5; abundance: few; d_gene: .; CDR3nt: TGTGCCAGCAGTTACCCGGGAGGACGGACAGATCAAGAGACCCAGTACTTC; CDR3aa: CASSYPGGRTDQETQYF
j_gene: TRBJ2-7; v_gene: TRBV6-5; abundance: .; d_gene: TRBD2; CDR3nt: TGTGCCAGCAGTTACTCTACTTGGACTAGCGGGAGGAACTACGAGCAGTACTTC; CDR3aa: CASSYSTWTSGRNYEQYF
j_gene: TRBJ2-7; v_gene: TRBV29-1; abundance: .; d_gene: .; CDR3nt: TGCAGCGTTGCAACAGCCTACGAGCAGTACTTC; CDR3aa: CSVATAYEQYF
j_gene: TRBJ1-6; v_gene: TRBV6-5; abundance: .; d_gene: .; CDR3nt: TGTGCCAGCAGTTACTCCTCCCGGGAGCTCTATAATTCACCCCTCCACTTT; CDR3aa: CASSYSSRELYNSPLHF
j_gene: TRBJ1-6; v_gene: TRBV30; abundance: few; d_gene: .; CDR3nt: TGTGCCTGGAGTGAAGATTCCTATTCACCCCTCCACTTT; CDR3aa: CAWSEDSYSPLHF
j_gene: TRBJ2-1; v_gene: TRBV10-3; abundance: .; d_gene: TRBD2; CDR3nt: TGTGCCATCAGAACCTTAGCGGCCACTAGCGATGAGCAGTTCTTC; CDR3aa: CAIRTLAATSDEQFF
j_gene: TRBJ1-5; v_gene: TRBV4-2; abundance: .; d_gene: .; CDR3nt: TGTGCCAGCAGCCAAGGGGTGGGGGATAGCAATCAGCCCCAGCATTTT; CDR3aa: CASSQGVGDSNQPQHF
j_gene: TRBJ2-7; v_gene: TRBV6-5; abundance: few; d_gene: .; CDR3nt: TGTGCCAGCAGTTACGGTAGCGGCGATTCCTACGAGCAGTACTTC; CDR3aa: CASSYGSGDSYEQYF
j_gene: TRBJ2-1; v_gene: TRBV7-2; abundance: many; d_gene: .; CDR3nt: TGTGCCAGCAGCAACGACGTAAGTTCCTACAATGAGCAGTTCTTC; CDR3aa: CASSNDVSSYNEQFF
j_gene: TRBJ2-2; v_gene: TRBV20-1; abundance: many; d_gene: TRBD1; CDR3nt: TGCAAGCTCCGGGACAGCTTATCCGGGGAGCTGTTTTTT; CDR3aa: CKLRDSLSGELFF
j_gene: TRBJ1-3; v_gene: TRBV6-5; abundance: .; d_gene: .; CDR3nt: TGTGCCAGCAGTTCGACAGGAGTCATTGGAACCATATATTTT; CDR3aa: CASSSTGVIGTIYF
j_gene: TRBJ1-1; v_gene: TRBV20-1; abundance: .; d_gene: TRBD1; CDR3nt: TGCAGTGCTAGAGTCCCCGGCGACAGGGGGTCAGGAGCTTTCTTT; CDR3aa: CSARVPGDRGSGAFF
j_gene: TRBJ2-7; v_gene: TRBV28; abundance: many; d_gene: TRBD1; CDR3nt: TGTGCCAGCAGTTCCGGACAGGACAGCTCCTACGAGCAGTACTTC; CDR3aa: CASSSGQDSSYEQYF
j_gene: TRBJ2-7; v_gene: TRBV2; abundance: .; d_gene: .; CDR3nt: TGTGCCGCCGCGCTGGGGACATCTGACGAGCAGTACTTC; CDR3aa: CAAALGTSDEQYF
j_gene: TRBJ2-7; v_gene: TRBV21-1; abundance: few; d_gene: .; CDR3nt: TGTGCCAGCAGCAAACTCGACAGGGGGCGTTACGAGCAGTACTTC; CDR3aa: CASSKLDRGRYEQYF
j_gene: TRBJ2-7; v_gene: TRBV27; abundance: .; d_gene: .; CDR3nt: TGTGCCAGCAGGCAAAAAGGGGTCTCCCACGAGCAGTACTTC; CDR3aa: CASRQKGVSHEQYF
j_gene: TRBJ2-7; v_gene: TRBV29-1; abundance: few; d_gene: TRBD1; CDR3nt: TGCAGCGTTGTGGGACAGATCTCCTACGAGCAGTACTTC; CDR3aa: CSVVGQISYEQYF
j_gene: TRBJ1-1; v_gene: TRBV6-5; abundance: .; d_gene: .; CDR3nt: TGTGCCAGCAGTTACGCCCCGATGGCTGAAGCTTTCTTT; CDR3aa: CASSYAPMAEAFF
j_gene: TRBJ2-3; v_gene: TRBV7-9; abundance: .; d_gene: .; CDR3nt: TGTGCCAGCTACCTAGTGGATACGCAGTATTTT; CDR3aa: CASYLVDTQYF
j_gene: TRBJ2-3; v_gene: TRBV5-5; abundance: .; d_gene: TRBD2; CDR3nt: TGTGCCAGCAGCGCGACGGGACTACCCACAGATACGCAGTATTTT; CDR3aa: CASSATGLPTDTQYF
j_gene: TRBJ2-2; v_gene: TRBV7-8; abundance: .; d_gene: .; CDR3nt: TGTGCCAGCACTCGGCTCGTAAGCACCGGGGAGCTGTTTTTT; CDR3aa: CASTRLVSTGELFF
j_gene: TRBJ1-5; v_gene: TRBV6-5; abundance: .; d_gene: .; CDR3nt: TGTGCCAGCAGTTATCAGGTCCTCAATCAGCCCCAGCATTTT; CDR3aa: CASSYQVLNQPQHF
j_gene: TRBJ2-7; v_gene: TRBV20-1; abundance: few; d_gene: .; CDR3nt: TGCAGTGCTAGAACGAAAACAGGGAACCCCTACGAGCAGTACTTC; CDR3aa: CSARTKTGNPYEQYF
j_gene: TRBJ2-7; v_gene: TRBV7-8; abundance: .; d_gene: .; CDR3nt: TGTGCCAGCAGCTTAGTAGGAGGACATACCTACGAGCAGTACTTC; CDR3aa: CASSLVGGHTYEQYF
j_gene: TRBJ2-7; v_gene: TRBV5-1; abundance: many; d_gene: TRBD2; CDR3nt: TGCGCCAGCAGCTTGCTGAGCCGACGAACGACTAGCTCTACGCAGTACTTC; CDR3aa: CASSLLSRRTTSSTQYF
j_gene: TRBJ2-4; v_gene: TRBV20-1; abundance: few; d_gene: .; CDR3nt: TGCAGTGCTAGAGTTCAGGGAGTTTCCAAGGGGATTCAGTACTTC; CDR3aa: CSARVQGVSKGIQYF
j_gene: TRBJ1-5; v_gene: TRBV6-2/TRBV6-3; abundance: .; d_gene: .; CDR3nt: TGTGCCAGAAGGGGAATCGAGCCCCAGCATTTT; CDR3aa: CARRGIEPQHF
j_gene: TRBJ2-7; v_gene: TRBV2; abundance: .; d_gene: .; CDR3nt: TGTGCCAGTAAAACAGGGCCTGGCCGAGAGGAGCAGTACTTC; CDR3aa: CASKTGPGREEQYF
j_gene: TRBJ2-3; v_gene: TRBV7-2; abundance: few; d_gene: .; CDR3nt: TGTGCCAGCAGCTTAGCGCAACGGATAGATACGCAGTATTTT; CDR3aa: CASSLAQRIDTQYF
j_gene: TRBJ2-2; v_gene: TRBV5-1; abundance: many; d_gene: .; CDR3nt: TGCGCCAGCAGCTTGGTATCTACCGGGGAGCTGTTTTTT; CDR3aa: CASSLVSTGELFF
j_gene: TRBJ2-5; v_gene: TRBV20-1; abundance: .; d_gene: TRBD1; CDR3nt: TGCAGTGCTAGACCTAGGGGGCCAGAGACCCAGTACTTC; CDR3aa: CSARPRGPETQYF